The entry that follows covers one T cell receptor (beta chain) sequence. In the same sample, other DNA sequences code for this CDR3. Germline V gene lookup returns CDR1 SGHRS and CDR2 YFSETQ. Trimming cost V 2 bases and J 2 bases, with 13 bases left between them. The length of the CDR3 is 15 residues. This entry belongs to a study of blood T cell repertoires in COVID-19. Study summary: Italy, Spain and the United States were the sources of the convalescent and acute COVID-19 samples. Sample material is recorded as cDNA or gDNA derived from T cells, B-cell-depleted T cells, or PBMCs.

Original analysis: Nucleated cell counts were estimated from reference gene primer amplification. The repertoire was sequenced with immunoSEQ multiplex PCR; TCRdb's copy has only in-frame clones and lacks some. That table furnishes V, J and clone size, whereas the DNA furnished D and trimming. In the table there are 100,000 to 120,000 clones, 81% of which are singletons. This clonotype originated in a man in his fifties with acute or convalescent COVID-19. This chain joins TRBV5-1 and TRBJ2-5; possibly TRBD1 for D (6 bases). The sample taken for sequencing was peripheral blood. This chain's CDR3 is CASSLTGQLQETQYF. DNA of the CDR3: TGCGCCAGCAGCTTAACAGGACAGTTACAAGAGACCCAGTACTTC.